Presented here are 14 T cell receptor beta chains from one specimen sequenced in a study of CD8+CD57+ T cells in acquired aplastic anemia (dated by TCRdb to the late 2010s). Patients chosen for sequencing had shown expansion of CD8+CD57+ cells by flow cytometry. The sequencer listed for this sample is Illumina HiSeq 2000. Profiling of TCR beta VDJ combinations and CDR3 sequences used genomic DNA as the template. Clones were called with MiXCR by TCRdb after fastp trimmed the public reads at Q25, and only in-frame beta chains were retained. When rows share a CDR3 protein, they turn into one entry using the most common DNA and genes. Across this sample there are about 160,000 distinct CDR3 sequences, with 40% to 55% seen only once. The ten most abundant clones make up approximately 3% of the sample. The sample was sorted CD4+, CD8+, or CD8+CD57+ T cells (not recorded which) from PBMCs. These receptors were taken from a human donor with aplastic anemia.

As concerns this clonotype: Its ends do not fully match the called genes, so a read error is possible. This chain connects TRBV5-5 to TRBJ2-7; TRBD2 aligns across 14 bases. CDR3 length equals 16 residues. Germline V gene data show CDR1 as SGHKS and CDR2 as YYEKEE (reference sequence). The CDR3 reads CASSLPRLAGGRLGLF. In DNA form, the CDR3 reads TGTGCCAGCAGCTTGCCCAGACTAGCGGGAGGGCGCCTGGGACTATTC.

The chain recombines TRBV6-1 with TRBJ2-7; D may be TRBD1 (6 bases). The CDR3 is 13 residues long. Germline V gene sequence: CDR1 MNHNS, CDR2 SASEGT. Trimming cost V 6 bases and J 5 bases, with 14 bases left between them. CDR3 loop: CASRPTTGDEQYF. DNA for the CDR3: TGTGCCAGCAGGCCGACGACAGGCGACGAGCAGTACTTC.

This chain uses TRBV7-9 with TRBJ1-6; D not resolved. The CDR3 runs 12 residues. The germline V and J ends were trimmed by 8 bases and 8 bases, with 10 bases remaining between them. CDR1 and CDR2 from the germline V gene are SEHNR and FQNEAQ (reference sequence). In DNA form, the CDR3 reads TGTGCCAGCGAGGGTCTAGATTCACCCCTCCACTTT. Translated, it gives CASEGLDSPLHF.

The chain recombines TRBV10-1 with TRBJ1-1; tentatively, D is TRBD1 (5 bases). Germline CDR1 and CDR2: WNHNN and SYGVQD (reference sequence). CDR3 length: 12 amino acids. Trimming removed 3 bases at V and 11 bases at J, with 13 bases between. The CDR3 reads CASSESDGAAFF. CDR3 bases: TGCGCCAGCAGTGAATCTGACGGGGCGGCTTTCTTT.

Many counts were recorded for this clonotype. The V call is TRBV2, the J call TRBJ2-3; 7 bases line up with TRBD1. J was trimmed by 2 bases and V by 6 bases; bases with no gene match: 8. Germline V lookup: CDR1 SNHLY, CDR2 FYNNEI. This CDR3 comprises 15 residues. The CDR3 loop reads CASSDDRDPTDTQYF. In nucleotides, the CDR3 is TGTGCCAGCAGCGATGACAGGGACCCCACAGATACGCAGTATTTT.

This rearrangement joins TRBV25-1 to TRBJ1-2; 8 bases line up with TRBD1. The CDR3 has 15 residues. CDR1 is MGHDK, CDR2 SYGVNS, per germline. The junction had 7 bases not matched to a gene; V was cut back by 2 bases and J by 5 bases. In nucleotides, the CDR3 is TGTGCCAGCAGTGAACCCGGGACAGGAATATATGGCTACACCTTC. This codes for CASSEPGTGIYGYTF.

The chain uses TRBV7-8 and TRBJ2-1; D uncertain. The CDR3 runs to 12 residues. V was trimmed by 2 bases and J by 6 bases, leaving 5 bases between them. The V gene's germline CDR1 is SGHVS and CDR2 FQNEAQ. The CDR3 sequence: CASSLLANEQFF. The CDR3 DNA is TGTGCCAGCAGCTTACTGGCCAATGAGCAGTTCTTC.

This clonotype was observed a few times. The chain is built from TRBV10-2 and TRBJ1-1; tentatively, D is TRBD1 (5 bases). Germline V CDR1 and CDR2: WSHSY, SAAADI. The CDR3 consists of 14 residues. Trimming took off 5 bases at V and 1 base at J, with 11 bases between the two ends. The CDR3 loop is CASSSAGQNTEAFF. The DNA for the CDR3 is TGCGCCAGCAGTTCGGCAGGGCAGAACACTGAAGCTTTCTTT.

This clonotype was seen many times. This chain links TRBV20-1 with TRBJ1-3; D not certain. V lost 3 bases, J lost 4 bases, and 4 bases lay in between. Germline V lookup: CDR1 DFQATT, CDR2 SNEGSKA (reference sequence). The CDR3 has 11 residues. This CDR3 reads CSASSGNTIYF. As DNA, the CDR3 is TGCAGTGCTAGTTCCGGAAACACCATATATTTT.

This clonotype was observed at least ten times. The junction and the germline gene differ at one end; a read error may be behind it. This chain joins TRBV19 and TRBJ2-7, with 8 bases that match TRBD2. This CDR3 region has 15 residues. CDR1 is LNHDA, CDR2 SQIVND, per germline (reference sequence). The CDR3 sequence: CASRQYGLATYGQYF. The CDR3 coding sequence is TGTGCCAGTAGACAGTATGGACTAGCCACCTACGGGCAGTACTTC.

This clonotype has ten or more counts. The chain employs TRBV4-1 and TRBJ1-2; the match to TRBD1 covers 9 bases. Trimming at V came to 6 bases and at J to 5 bases, leaving 4 bases not matched to a gene. The germline gives CDR1 MGHRA, CDR2 YSYEKL. The CDR3 is made up of 13 amino acids. Here the CDR3 reads CASRPQGAYGYTF. DNA of the CDR3: TGCGCCAGCAGGCCACAGGGGGCTTATGGCTACACCTTC.

This clonotype was seen at least ten times. V gene TRBV5-1 combines with J gene TRBJ1-2, with D perhaps TRBD1 (5 bases). CDR3 length: 14 amino acids. Trimming pared 0 bases from V and 10 bases from J, leaving 16 bases between. CDR1 is SGHRS, CDR2 YFSETQ, per germline. For the CDR3, the DNA is TGCGCCAGCAGCTTGGAAACGGGACCGTTTGCCTACACCTTC. As protein: CASSLETGPFAYTF.

This clonotype was counted at least ten times. Mismatch with germline at one junction end may stem from a read error. The chain recombines TRBV24-1 with TRBJ2-6; D remains ambiguous. Per the germline V gene, CDR1 is KGHDR and CDR2 is SFDVKD. This CDR3 has 15 amino acids. CDR3 DNA: TGTGCCACCGGTGATTTGGGCTCTGGGGCCAACGTCCTGACTTTC. This gives the protein CATGDLGSGANVLTF.

As concerns this clonotype: Because it lacks the conserved phenylalanine or tryptophan at the end, this CDR3 is likely a read error. CDR3 DNA sequence: TGTGCCAGCACTAGCGGGGGGGCCACGGATACGCAGTATTCT. Residues: CASTSGGATDTQYS. This chain connects TRBV6-2 or TRBV6-3 to TRBJ2-3, with TRBD2 matching 12 bases. In germline, CDR1 is MNHEY, CDR2 SVGEGT. The ends lost 7 bases at V and 6 bases at J; junction bases unmatched: 5. The CDR3 loop spans 14 amino acids.